This T cell receptor (beta chain) was observed in a study of early T cells in non-severe SARS-CoV-2 infection. TCRdb re-analysed the 5' RACE reads in MiXCR, keeping a single row per CDR3 protein. Among about 68,000 distinct CDR3 sequences, more than 10% were seen once, and the ten largest hold under 2%. The CDR3 loop spans 14 amino acids. Trimming left V 3 bases short and J 5 bases short, with 13 bases between. The V gene's germline CDR1 is SNHLY and CDR2 FYNNEI. This clonotype was seen more than once but under ten times. The chain uses TRBV2 and TRBJ2-5; perhaps TRBD1 as D (6 bases). Sequencing was done on a sample of whole blood. The receptor was derived from an adult who was a healthcare worker with PCR-confirmed SARS-CoV-2 infection or an uninfected control (not recorded which). In DNA, the CDR3 is TGTGCCAGCAGTGATCCGGGACAAAAGGAGACCCAGTACTTC. The encoded protein is CASSDPGQKETQYF.